Listed here are 13 T cell receptor beta chains from one sample, sequenced in a study of OX40 agonist ivuxolimab in advanced cancers. Produced via immunoSEQ multiplex PCR; TCRdb's table is partial and in-frame only. The table records 70,000 to 95,000 clones, 90% to 95% of them present only once. Sequenced here: CD4+ or CD8+ T cells sorted from blood, sampled in a trial of the OX40 agonist ivuxolimab. The receptors here all came from an adult with an advanced solid tumor such as melanoma, head and neck, liver or kidney cancer.

This clone has a single count. V gene TRBV11-3 combines with J gene TRBJ2-1; 8 bases agree with TRBD2. V lost 9 bases, J lost 2 bases, and 6 bases stayed unmatched. CDR3 length: 14 amino acids. Germline assignment: CDR1 SGHNT and CDR2 YENEEA. CDR3 DNA: TGTGCCAGTTCCGGCGGGAGGACCTACAATGAGCAGTTCTTC. It translates to CASSGGRTYNEQFF.

This clone was recorded once. This chain joins TRBV19 and TRBJ2-2; TRBD1 agrees at 10 bases. From germline, CDR1 is LNHDA and CDR2 SQIVND (reference sequence). The CDR3 loop spans 17 amino acids. Trimming took 7 bases from V and 4 from J; bases not matched to a gene: 12. CDR3 residues: CASIGLLGQGSTGELFF. CDR3 nucleotide sequence: TGTGCCAGTATCGGGTTATTGGGACAGGGGTCCACCGGGGAGCTGTTTTTT.

The chain recombines TRBV5-1 with TRBJ1-1; D call uncertain. Germline V lookup: CDR1 SGHRS, CDR2 YFSETQ. The CDR3 runs to 15 residues. Trimming took 0 bases from V and 2 from J, leaving 11 bases between them. The chain's CDR3 is CASSLGRADNTEAFF. The DNA of the CDR3 is TGCGCCAGCAGCTTGGGTAGGGCAGATAACACTGAAGCTTTCTTT.

This chain joins TRBV28 and TRBJ1-2; 7 bases map to TRBD1. The CDR3 is 14 residues long. Per germline, CDR1 MDHEN and CDR2 SYDVKM. Trimming cost V 7 bases and J 7 bases; bases outside gene matches: 12. CDR3 region: CASNAKFRGGGYTF. CDR3 DNA: TGTGCCAGCAACGCGAAATTCAGGGGGGGTGGCTACACCTTC.

This clone was picked up a small number of times. Other nucleotide sequences from this sample produce the same CDR3. This chain joins TRBV15 and TRBJ2-7; D is unresolved. The CDR3 loop spans 14 amino acids. V lost 1 base to trimming and J lost 5 bases, with 12 bases between them. The germline gives CDR1 LNHNV, CDR2 YYDKDF (reference sequence). Written as DNA, the CDR3 is TGTGCCACCAGCAGAGGGGGATCTGGCGACGAGCAGTACTTC. Translating gives CATSRGGSGDEQYF.

This chain uses TRBV15 with TRBJ1-5, with TRBD1 identical over 7 bases. V shed 1 base, J shed 9 bases, and the junction held 9 bases outside the gene matches. The CDR3 sequence is 15 residues long. In germline, CDR1 is LNHNV, CDR2 YYDKDF (reference sequence). The CDR3 here is CATSRAQGSGAPQHF. The DNA for the CDR3 is TGTGCCACCAGCAGAGCACAGGGGTCCGGAGCGCCCCAGCATTTT.

This rearrangement joins TRBV4-2 to TRBJ2-5; TRBD1 might be the D (6 bases). Trimming took off 10 bases at V and 4 bases at J, with 10 bases between the two ends. Per the germline V gene, CDR1 is LGHNA and CDR2 is YNFKEQ. The length of the CDR3 is 11 residues. CDR3 protein: CATSGAETQYF. For the CDR3, the DNA is TGTGCCACCTCAGGGGCAGAGACCCAGTACTTC.

This clone was found a few times. V gene TRBV29-1 combines with J gene TRBJ2-6; perhaps D is TRBD1 or TRBD2 (5 bases each). The CDR3 spans 17 residues. CDR1 and CDR2 (germline): SQVTM, ANQGSEA. V gave up 1 base and J gave up 2 bases, with 15 bases separating them. The CDR3 region has the DNA TGCAGCGTTGAAGGGGTCCTCGGGGCAACTGGGGCCAACGTCCTGACTTTC. This codes for CSVEGVLGATGANVLTF. The full variable domain, rest sourced from reference TRBV29-1 and TRBJ2-6, is SAVISQKPSRDICQRGTSLTIQCQVDSQVTMMFWYRQQPGQSLTLIATANQGSEATYESGFVIDKFPISRPNLTFSTLTVSNMSPEDSSIYLCSVEGVLGATGANVLTFGAGSRLTVL.

The V gene is TRBV27, the J gene TRBJ1-1; D remains unclear. Trimming shortened V by 3 bases and J by 7 bases, and 15 bases separated the two germline ends. The germline V gene has CDR1 MNHEY and CDR2 SMNVEV (reference sequence). CDR3 size: 14 residues. This chain's CDR3 is CASSFAETGREAFF. The CDR3 DNA follows: TGTGCCAGCAGTTTTGCCGAGACGGGCCGTGAAGCTTTCTTT.

The CDR3 DNA reads TGTGCCAGCAGCTTAGGCGCGGAGCAAGATACGCAGTATTTT. Its protein product is CASSLGAEQDTQYF. The chain employs TRBV11-2 and TRBJ2-3, with no clear D. The CDR3 loop spans 14 amino acids. Germline CDR1 SGHAT, CDR2 FQNNGV. The V and J ends lost 1 base and 5 bases respectively, with 10 bases between them.

This chain links TRBV5-1 with TRBJ2-1; 8 bases agree with TRBD1. Germline trimming cut 4 bases from V and 14 bases from J; bases unmatched to any gene: 8. Germline values: CDR1 SGHRS, CDR2 YFSETQ. The CDR3 length is 12 residues. This chain's CDR3 is CASSIGQGGEFF. The CDR3 DNA reads as TGCGCCAGCAGCATCGGACAGGGAGGAGAGTTCTTC.

The rearrangement joins TRBV5-6 to TRBJ1-2; TRBD1 agrees at 8 bases. Trimming took 0 bases from V and 3 from J; bases not matched to a gene: 7. CDR3 length: 16 residues. Germline CDR1 SGHDT, CDR2 YYEEEE. DNA for the CDR3: TGTGCCAGCAGCTTGGCGCCCCAGGGGGCAGACTATGGCTACACCTTC. Protein product: CASSLAPQGADYGYTF.

The V and J genes are TRBV6-5 and TRBJ2-2; D gene ambiguous. The CDR3 is 14 residues long. Between the trimmed V and J ends, which lost 7 bases and 4 bases, there was a span of 13 bases. The germline CDR1 and CDR2 sequences are MNHEY and SVGAGI. CDR3 amino acids: CASTLSVRTGELFF. The CDR3 DNA is TGTGCCAGCACGCTCTCAGTCCGCACCGGGGAGCTGTTTTTT.